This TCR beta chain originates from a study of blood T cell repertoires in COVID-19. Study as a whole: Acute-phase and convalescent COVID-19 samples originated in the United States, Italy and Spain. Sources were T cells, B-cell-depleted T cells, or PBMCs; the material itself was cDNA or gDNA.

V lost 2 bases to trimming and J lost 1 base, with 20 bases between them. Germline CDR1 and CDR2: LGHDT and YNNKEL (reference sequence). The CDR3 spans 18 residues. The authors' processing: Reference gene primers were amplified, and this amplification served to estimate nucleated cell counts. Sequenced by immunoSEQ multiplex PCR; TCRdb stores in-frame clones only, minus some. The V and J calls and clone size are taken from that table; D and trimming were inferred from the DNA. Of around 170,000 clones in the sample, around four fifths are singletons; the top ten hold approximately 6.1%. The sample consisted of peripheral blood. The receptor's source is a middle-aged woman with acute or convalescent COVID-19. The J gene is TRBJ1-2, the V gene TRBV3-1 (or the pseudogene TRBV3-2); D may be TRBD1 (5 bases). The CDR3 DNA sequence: TGTGCCAGCAGCCAACTTAGGGGTAGGGTGGAATTTAACTATGGCTACACCTTC. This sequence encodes CASSQLRGRVEFNYGYTF.